The 8 T cell receptor beta chains presented below share a single source sample, sequenced in a study of blood T cells in healthy people across ages. A second PCR, run for about 6 to 11 cycles, used a sample-barcoded 5' primer plus a J-beta primer mix. MiXCR, run by TCRdb on the 5' RACE reads, gives a single entry per CDR3 protein. The table shows 1,800,000 or so distinct CDR3 sequences, with roughly two fifths occurring only once. The sequenced sample was blood. The receptor source for this set is a human donor in good health.

The chain is built from TRBV4-2 and TRBJ2-7, with D perhaps being TRBD1 or TRBD2 (6 bases each). The V end was cut by 4 bases, the J end by 2 bases, with 18 bases between. This CDR3 is built from 16 residues. CDR1 is LGHNA and CDR2 is YNFKEQ in the germline V gene. The CDR3 DNA reads as TGTGCCAGCAGCCGGGGGGCCAGGGGCTCTACCTACGAGCAGTACTTC. It is translated as CASSRGARGSTYEQYF.

Only a few counts were recorded for this clonotype. The DNA for the CDR3 is TGTGCCAGCAGCTGGGACAGGGGGCTAAGAGGCTACACCTTC. This translates into CASSWDRGLRGYTF. J is TRBJ1-2 and V is TRBV5-6; TRBD1 matches at 12 bases. Per the germline V gene, CDR1 is SGHDT and CDR2 is YYEEEE. This CDR3 spans 14 amino acids. The V segment lost 3 bases and the J segment 8 bases; nucleotides outside the gene matches: 5.

Worth noting for this clonotype: The junction departs from germline at one end; a sequencing error may be responsible. This sequence joins TRBV7-9 and TRBJ1-5; D call uncertain. Germline CDR1 SEHNR, CDR2 FQNEAQ (reference sequence). The length of the CDR3 is 12 residues. CDR3 sequence (DNA): TGTGCCAGCAACTTATCCAATCAGCCCCAGCATTTT. The encoded protein is CASNLSNQPQHF. Full variable domain (missing parts from reference TRBV7-9 and TRBJ1-5): DTGVSQNPRHKITKRGQNVTFRCDPISEHNRLYWYRQTLGQGPEFLTYFQNEAQLEKSRLLSDRFSAERPKGSFSTLEIQRTEQGDSAMYLCASNLSNQPQHFGDGTRLSIL.

This chain links TRBV7-6 with TRBJ1-5; 7 nucleotides match TRBD1. The J segment lost 0 bases and the V segment lost 1 base, leaving 3 bases of the junction unmatched. The germline V gene has CDR1 SGHVS and CDR2 FNYEAQ. The CDR3 consists of 16 residues. The CDR3 reads CASSLGDSYSNQPQHF. As DNA, the CDR3 is TGTGCCAGCAGCTTAGGGGACAGCTATAGCAATCAGCCCCAGCATTTT. Together with reference TRBV7-6 and TRBJ1-5, the CDR3 gives the full variable domain: GAGVSQSPRYKVTKRGQDVALRCDPISGHVSLYWYRQALGQGPEFLTYFNYEAQQDKSGLPNDRFSAERPEGSISTLTIQRTEQRDSAMYRCASSLGDSYSNQPQHFGDGTRLSIL.

V gene TRBV20-1 combines with J gene TRBJ2-7, with 7 bases that match TRBD2. V dropped 6 bases and J dropped 5; count of bases not matched to a gene: 13. The CDR3 contains 14 residues. CDR1 and CDR2 (germline): DFQATT, SNEGSKA (reference sequence). CDR3 nucleotides: TGCAGTGCCATTGGCGCGGGAGTCTGGGACGAGCAGTACTTC. Translation gives CSAIGAGVWDEQYF.

The chain combines TRBV5-1 with TRBJ2-1; D is unresolved. Trimming removed 4 bases at V and 8 bases at J, with 13 bases between. Germline V lookup: CDR1 SGHRS, CDR2 YFSETQ. The CDR3 is 13 residues long. The CDR3 DNA is TGCGCCAGCAGCATGGACGGAAAGGATGAGCAGTTCTTC. Amino acid sequence: CASSMDGKDEQFF.

This sequence joins TRBV9 and TRBJ2-5; either TRBD1 or TRBD2 may supply D (5 bases each). This CDR3 has 15 amino acids. Between the trimmed V and J ends, which lost 4 bases and 2 bases, there was a span of 15 bases. The germline gives CDR1 SGDLS, CDR2 YYNGEE. The CDR3 DNA follows: TGTGCCAGCAGCCCCCGGGACGGGGAACAAGAGACCCAGTACTTC. Translating it yields CASSPRDGEQETQYF.

This clonotype was seen a few times. The chain has TRBV12-3 or TRBV12-4 and TRBJ1-5, with a weak D call TRBD1 (6 bases). The V end lost 4 bases, the J end lost 8 bases, and 15 bases lay between the germline ends. The CDR3 sequence is 14 residues long. The CDR3 DNA is TGTGCCAGCAGTTCCGATCTCAGGACAGAGCCCCAGCATTTT. Its translation: CASSSDLRTEPQHF.